What follows are 21 T cell receptor beta chains derived from one specimen sequenced in a study of T cell changes during pregnancy in multiple sclerosis. Libraries were prepared by immunoSEQ multiplex PCR; TCRdb keeps only in-frame clonotypes and omits some of them. Of 70,000 to 100,000 clones in the sample, 85% to 95% are singletons; the top ten hold around 1.4%. The sequences come from peripheral blood, collected in the third trimester of pregnancy. Receptors originate from a female donor in good health, enrolled as a control in a pregnancy study.

The CDR3 DNA is TGCAGCGTTGGACTAGCGGAAGAGACCCAGTACTTC. Protein: CSVGLAEETQYF. The chain links TRBV29-1 to TRBJ2-5, with 9 nucleotides matching TRBD2. CDR1 SQVTM and CDR2 ANQGSEA come from the germline V gene. After removal of 4 bases from V and 3 bases from J, the junction contained 0 bases not matched to a gene. This CDR3 contains 12 residues.

The J gene is TRBJ2-7, the V gene TRBV5-1; D might be TRBD2 (6 bases). CDR1 and CDR2 (germline): SGHRS, YFSETQ. There are 16 residues in the CDR3. V shed 3 bases and J shed 9 bases, with 25 bases lying between them. CDR3 sequence (DNA): TGCGCCAGCAGCTGGGGCTTAGGGACCGGGGGAGAAGGGCAGTACTTC. Translated: CASSWGLGTGGEGQYF.

The chain links TRBV5-5 to TRBJ1-4; 8 nucleotides agree with TRBD1. This CDR3 is 15 amino acids long. J was trimmed by 4 bases and V by 3 bases; bases with no gene match: 5. Germline CDR1 is SGHKS and CDR2 is YYEKEE (reference sequence). The CDR3 is CASSSGTGLNEKLFF. In nucleotides, the CDR3 is TGTGCCAGCAGCTCAGGGACAGGCCTTAATGAAAAACTGTTTTTT.

The V gene is TRBV6-5, the J gene TRBJ2-1, with D possibly matching TRBD2 (6 bases). Germline CDR1 reads MNHEY; CDR2 reads SVGAGI. Deletions cut 2 bases from V and 1 base from J, with 6 bases between. This CDR3 spans 14 amino acids. The chain's CDR3 is CASSYGGSYNEQFF. Written as DNA, the CDR3 is TGTGCCAGCAGTTACGGGGGGTCCTACAATGAGCAGTTCTTC.

The J gene is TRBJ2-2, the V gene TRBV13; 8 nucleotides line up with TRBD2. Trimming cost V 2 bases and J 4 bases; bases outside gene matches: 6. The CDR3 has 16 residues. Germline lookup yields CDR1 PRHDT and CDR2 FYEKMQ (reference sequence). The CDR3 region has the DNA TGTGCCAGCAGCTTAAGGTTAGCGGGACCCACCGGGGAGCTGTTTTTT. This sequence encodes CASSLRLAGPTGELFF.

The chain employs TRBV4-1 and TRBJ2-7; 7 bases fit TRBD1. This CDR3 comprises 15 residues. Losses at the gene ends were 0 bases for V and 6 bases for J; bases not matched to a gene: 8. Germline values: CDR1 MGHRA, CDR2 YSYEKL. The CDR3, as DNA: TGCGCCAGCAGCCAAGATCTAAACAGGGGTAGCGAGCAGTACTTC. This sequence encodes CASSQDLNRGSEQYF.

The chain combines TRBV5-4 with TRBJ2-7; the match to TRBD2 covers 16 bases. J gave up 1 base and V 2 bases, and 3 bases lay outside the gene matches. This CDR3 is 17 amino acids long. Germline V gives CDR1 SGHNT, CDR2 YYREEE (reference sequence). CDR3 in DNA: TGTGCCAGCAGCTTCGGGACTAGCGGGAGGGAGTCCTACGAGCAGTACTTC. Translation: CASSFGTSGRESYEQYF.

The gene calls are TRBV2 and TRBJ2-3; D is uncertain. This CDR3 is 14 amino acids long. Germline V gene data show CDR1 as SNHLY and CDR2 as FYNNEI. V lost 6 bases and J lost 0, with 10 bases in between. The CDR3, as DNA: TGTGCCAGCAGCTTTACGAGGAGCACAGATACGCAGTATTTT. Encoded protein: CASSFTRSTDTQYF.

J is TRBJ2-1 and V is TRBV5-1, with 8 nucleotides matching TRBD2. CDR3 length: 14 amino acids. CDR1 is SGHRS, CDR2 YFSETQ, per germline. V trimming: 0 bases; J trimming: 9 bases; junction bases outside the gene matches: 5. The CDR3, as DNA: TGCGCCAGCAGCTTGGGGACTAGCTTTGGTGAGCAGTTCTTC. Translation gives CASSLGTSFGEQFF.

This clone has a handful of counts. The V gene is TRBV5-1, the J gene TRBJ2-7, with D perhaps TRBD2 (5 bases). Trimming took 5 bases from V and 0 from J, leaving 12 bases between them. There are 14 residues in the CDR3. Per germline, CDR1 SGHRS and CDR2 YFSETQ. The CDR3 is CASSGSESSYEQYF. The CDR3 DNA reads TGCGCCAGCAGTGGTAGCGAGAGCTCCTACGAGCAGTACTTC.

The chain has TRBV5-4 and TRBJ2-7; 8 bases map to TRBD2. CDR1 is SGHNT, CDR2 YYREEE, per germline (reference sequence). V trimming: 4 bases; J trimming: 1 base; junction bases outside the gene matches: 4. The CDR3 has 14 residues. The CDR3 bases are TGTGCCAGCAGCCCCTCGGGGGGGTCCTACGAGCAGTACTTC. It encodes CASSPSGGSYEQYF.

The chain carries TRBV9 and TRBJ2-7; 7 bases agree with TRBD1. Trimming removed 3 bases from V and 6 bases from J; junction bases left unmatched: 9. Germline assignment: CDR1 SGDLS and CDR2 YYNGEE. CDR3 length: 14 amino acids. The CDR3 coding sequence is TGTGCCAGCAGCGCGAGGACAGGTTCGTCCGAGCAGTACTTC. Translated, it gives CASSARTGSSEQYF.

The rearrangement joins TRBV9 to TRBJ1-1, with D perhaps matching TRBD1 (6 bases). The CDR3 contains 15 residues. The germline gives CDR1 SGDLS, CDR2 YYNGEE. Trimming removed 0 bases at V and 4 bases at J, with 13 bases between. CDR3 in amino acids: CASSVVQGPSTEAFF. The CDR3 DNA sequence: TGTGCCAGCAGCGTAGTTCAGGGGCCGAGCACTGAAGCTTTCTTT.

The chain recombines TRBV5-4 with TRBJ2-1; D gene unclear. V was trimmed by 0 bases and J by 1 base, leaving 8 bases between them. This CDR3 is built from 15 residues. Germline CDR1 reads SGHNT; CDR2 reads YYREEE (reference sequence). Here the CDR3 DNA reads TGTGCCAGCAGCTTGGACGGTAATTCCTACAATGAGCAGTTCTTC. The encoded protein is CASSLDGNSYNEQFF.

The J gene is TRBJ1-1, the V gene TRBV19; 11 bases map to TRBD1. The CDR3 contains 15 residues. The germline CDR1 and CDR2 sequences are LNHDA and SQIVND (reference sequence). Trimming cost V 10 bases and J 5 bases; bases outside gene matches: 12. The CDR3 is CATEQDRGLFTEAFF. The CDR3 region has the DNA TGTGCCACCGAACAGGACAGGGGGCTTTTTACTGAAGCTTTCTTT.

The CDR3, as DNA: TGTGCCAGCAGCGGCGGGAGGTCTACCAAGGGGTATGGCTACACCTTC. Protein sequence: CASSGGRSTKGYGYTF. The rearrangement joins TRBV5-6 to TRBJ1-2, with D maybe TRBD1 (5 bases). CDR3 length: 16 amino acids. Per germline, CDR1 SGHDT and CDR2 YYEEEE. Trimming stripped 4 bases from V and 5 bases from J, with 21 bases between.

The chain employs TRBV6-6 and TRBJ1-1; D is perhaps TRBD1 (6 bases). Per germline, CDR1 MNHNY and CDR2 SVGAGI (reference sequence). CDR3 length: 13 amino acids. Trimming removed 5 bases from V and 4 bases from J, with 11 bases in between. The CDR3 loop is CASSAQGFTEAFF. As DNA, the CDR3 is TGTGCCAGCAGTGCACAGGGATTCACTGAAGCTTTCTTT.

This chain connects TRBV5-1 to TRBJ2-3; D possibly corresponds to TRBD1 (5 bases). The V end was cut by 6 bases, the J end by 6 bases, with 8 bases between. CDR3 size: 11 residues. Germline V CDR1 and CDR2: SGHRS, YFSETQ. CDR3: CASKGFDTQYF. DNA for the CDR3: TGCGCCAGCAAGGGGTTCGATACGCAGTATTTT. Full variable domain (outside the CDR3, taken from reference TRBV5-1 and TRBJ2-3): KAGVTQTPRYLIKTRGQQVTLSCSPISGHRSVSWYQQTPGQGLQFLFEYFSETQRNKGNFPGRFSGRQFSNSRSEMNVSTLELGDSALYLCASKGFDTQYFGPGTRLTVL.

V is TRBV5-4 and J is TRBJ2-5; no clear D gene. V dropped 0 bases and J dropped 3 bases, with 6 bases sitting between them. This CDR3 region has 13 residues. Looked up from germline, CDR1 is SGHNT and CDR2 is YYREEE (reference sequence). The CDR3, as DNA: TGTGCCAGCAGCTTGGTAGGAGAAGAGACCCAGTACTTC. This encodes CASSLVGEETQYF.

The chain links TRBV6-1 to TRBJ1-5; D unclear. The CDR3 is 14 amino acids. V lost 2 bases and J 7 bases, leaving 12 bases between the germline ends. Germline CDR1 is MNHNS and CDR2 is SASEGT. Here the CDR3 reads CASSERMGVQPQHF. The DNA for the CDR3 is TGTGCCAGCAGTGAAAGGATGGGAGTGCAGCCCCAGCATTTT.

The chain uses TRBV18 and TRBJ1-2; D gene uncertain. Germline CDR1 is KGHSH and CDR2 is LQKENI. The CDR3 totals 14 residues. V lost 2 bases and J lost 4, with 11 bases in between. This CDR3 reads CASSPSAEAYGYTF. The CDR3 region has the DNA TGTGCCAGCTCACCATCAGCGGAAGCCTATGGCTACACCTTC.